This T cell receptor beta chain was identified in a study of T cell responses to AZD1222 COVID-19 vaccine. Study-level points and caveats: Receipt of two AZD1222 doses was followed by a rise in Spike-specific TCR breadth and depth. Dominant at 160-218 and 743-854, vaccine-associated CD4 TCRs also spanned spike.

Worth noting for this clone: Its antigen is unidentified.

Assay: immunoSEQ multiplex PCR; the TCRdb copy retains only in-frame clones and omits some. In the table there are approximately 150,000 clones, 92% of which are singletons. The CDR3 loop spans 15 amino acids. Trimming took off 0 bases at V and 7 bases at J, with 12 bases between the two ends. Germline CDR1 and CDR2: SGHTA and FQGNSA. This clonotype was sampled from an adult in good health. The J gene is TRBJ2-2, the V gene TRBV7-2; D uncertain. The material sequenced was peripheral blood, taken on day 0 of AZD1222 vaccination. The CDR3 reads CASSLATAWNGELFF. CDR3 sequence (DNA): TGTGCCAGCAGCTTAGCCACAGCATGGAACGGGGAGCTGTTTTTT.